The T cell receptor (beta chain) under discussion was sequenced for a study of cytomegalovirus exposure and HLA in healthy donors. Study findings and constraints: In an earlier analysis, in 620 or so donors, most V segments appeared productive either ~87% or ~30% of the time. Some V segments, including TRBV6-2 and TRBV6-3, were excluded as indistinguishable. The study flagged 150 to 200 TCR beta chains as cytomegalovirus-associated.

The PCR employed 60 Vbeta primers together with 13 Jbeta primers. The method was immunoSEQ multiplex PCR; TCRdb's version includes in-frame clones alone and lacks a portion of them. Counted here are over 150,000 clones, 77% occurring once; the ten biggest clones make up about 2.6%. Concerning this clone itself: What it binds is not known.

Germline V gene lookup returns CDR1 LGHNA and CDR2 YSLEER. V was trimmed by 5 bases and J by 7 bases, leaving 11 bases between them. The CDR3 extends over 12 amino acids. The chain recombines TRBV4-3 with TRBJ1-2, with a tentative D call TRBD1 (5 bases). The TCR comes from a woman between 40 and 55 years old in good health and CMV-seropositive. The specimen sequenced was PBMCs. The DNA for the CDR3 is TGCGCCAGCAGCAGCCAGGGAGGTGGCTACACCTTC. Translated, it gives CASSSQGGGYTF.